This entry describes one T cell receptor beta chain. Its antigen remains unknown. V lost 0 bases and J 0 bases, leaving 8 bases between the germline ends. Germline values: CDR1 KGHSH, CDR2 LQKENI. The CDR3 is 15 amino acids. Time point in this sample: neoterminal ileum biopsy at postoperative endoscopy, about 6 months after surgery. These data are taken from a study of T cell repertoires in ileal Crohn's disease. Study at large: Operated complications were stricturing disease (about 60%) and penetrating disease (approximately 39%). At postoperative colonoscopy, neoterminal ileum biopsies were taken as M6.

Assay used: immunoSEQ multiplex PCR; TCRdb lists only in-frame clones, some missing. Here the sample spans 4,100 or so clones, around 84% being singletons. General study points: Clonal expansions were more frequent in active smokers than non-smokers at surgery.

This clonotype was sampled from an adult with Crohn's disease. Sequencing was performed on ileal tissue. This chain links TRBV18 with TRBJ1-1; possibly TRBD1 for D (5 bases). Here the CDR3 reads CASSPPTGMNTEAFF. The CDR3 DNA reads as TGTGCCAGCTCACCACCAACAGGAATGAACACTGAAGCTTTCTTT.